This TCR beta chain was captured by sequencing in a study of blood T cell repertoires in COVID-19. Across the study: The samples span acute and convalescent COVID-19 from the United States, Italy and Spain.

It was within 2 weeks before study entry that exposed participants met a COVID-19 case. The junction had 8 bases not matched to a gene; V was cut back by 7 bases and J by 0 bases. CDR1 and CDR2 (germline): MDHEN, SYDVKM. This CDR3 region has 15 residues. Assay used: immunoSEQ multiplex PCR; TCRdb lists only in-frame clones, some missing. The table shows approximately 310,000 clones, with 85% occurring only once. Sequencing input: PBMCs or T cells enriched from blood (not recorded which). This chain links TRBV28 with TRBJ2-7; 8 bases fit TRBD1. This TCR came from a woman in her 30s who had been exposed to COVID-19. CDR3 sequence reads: CASKLTGASSYEQYF. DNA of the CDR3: TGTGCCAGCAAACTGACAGGGGCAAGCTCCTACGAGCAGTACTTC.